The clone carrying this TCR beta chain has just a few counts. No antigen is known for it. TCR beta libraries used 1.5 to 2 micrograms of DNA from cryopreserved PBMCs. Germline V CDR1 and CDR2: SGHRS, YFSETQ. Trimming shortened V by 6 bases and J by 6 bases, and 14 bases separated the two germline ends. The CDR3 extends over 13 amino acids. The entry originates in a study of cytotoxic CD8 clonotypes in ibrutinib-treated CLL. As for the study in general: Response samples were taken after a median of about 12 months on treatment, range 6 to 36. Samples averaged approximately 260,000 productive templates and tens of thousands of productive rearrangements. Points from the study as a whole: Stable or contracted on treatment, public clonotypes were also uncommon.

TCRdb's copy holds only in-frame clones and misses some; the assay was immunoSEQ multiplex PCR. Among roughly 180,000 clones listed, about 72% were seen once. The sequence derives from a human donor with chronic lymphocytic leukemia. Source: PBMCs, taken after 24 months of ibrutinib treatment. This chain links TRBV5-1 with TRBJ2-3, with D possibly being TRBD1 (6 bases). CDR3: CASTDRTGDTQYF. CDR3 in DNA: TGCGCCAGCACCGACAGGACGGGGGATACGCAGTATTTT.